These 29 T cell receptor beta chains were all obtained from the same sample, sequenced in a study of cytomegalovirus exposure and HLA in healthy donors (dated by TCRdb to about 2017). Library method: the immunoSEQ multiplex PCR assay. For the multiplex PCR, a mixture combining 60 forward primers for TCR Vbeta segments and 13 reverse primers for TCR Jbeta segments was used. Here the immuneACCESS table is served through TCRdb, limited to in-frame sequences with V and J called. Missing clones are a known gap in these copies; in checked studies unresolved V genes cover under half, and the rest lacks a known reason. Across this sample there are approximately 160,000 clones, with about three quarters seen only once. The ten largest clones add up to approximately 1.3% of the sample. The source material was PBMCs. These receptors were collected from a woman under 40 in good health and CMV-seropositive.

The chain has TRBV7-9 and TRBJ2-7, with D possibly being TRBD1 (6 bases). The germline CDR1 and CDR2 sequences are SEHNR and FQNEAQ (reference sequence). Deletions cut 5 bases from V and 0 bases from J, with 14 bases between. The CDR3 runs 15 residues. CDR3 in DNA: TGTGCCAGCAGCCATCCTGAGACAGGCTCCTACGAGCAGTACTTC. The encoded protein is CASSHPETGSYEQYF.

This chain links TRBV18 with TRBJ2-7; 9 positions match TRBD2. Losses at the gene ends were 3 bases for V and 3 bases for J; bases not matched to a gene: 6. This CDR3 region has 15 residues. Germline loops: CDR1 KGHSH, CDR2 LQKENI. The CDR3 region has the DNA TGTGCCAGCTCACCGAGTGCTAGCGGGATCTACGAGCAGTACTTC. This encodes CASSPSASGIYEQYF.

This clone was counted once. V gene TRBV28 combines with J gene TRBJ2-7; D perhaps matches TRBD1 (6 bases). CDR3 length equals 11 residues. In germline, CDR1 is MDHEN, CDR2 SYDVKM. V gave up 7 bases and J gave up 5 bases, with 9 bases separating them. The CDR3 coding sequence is TGTGCCAGCACCTCAGGGGACGAGCAGTACTTC. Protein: CASTSGDEQYF.

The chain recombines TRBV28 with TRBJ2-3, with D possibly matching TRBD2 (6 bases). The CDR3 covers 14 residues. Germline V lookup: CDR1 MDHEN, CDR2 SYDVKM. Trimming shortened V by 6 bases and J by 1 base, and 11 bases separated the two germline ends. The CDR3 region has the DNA TGTGCCAGCAGGTCTAGCGTCCGCACAGATACGCAGTATTTT. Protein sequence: CASRSSVRTDTQYF.

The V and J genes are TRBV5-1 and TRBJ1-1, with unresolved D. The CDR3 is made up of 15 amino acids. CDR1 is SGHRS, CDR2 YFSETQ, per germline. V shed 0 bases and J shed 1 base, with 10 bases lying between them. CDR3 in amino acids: CASSLEVEENTEAFF. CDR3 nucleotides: TGCGCCAGCAGCTTGGAGGTGGAGGAGAACACTGAAGCTTTCTTT.

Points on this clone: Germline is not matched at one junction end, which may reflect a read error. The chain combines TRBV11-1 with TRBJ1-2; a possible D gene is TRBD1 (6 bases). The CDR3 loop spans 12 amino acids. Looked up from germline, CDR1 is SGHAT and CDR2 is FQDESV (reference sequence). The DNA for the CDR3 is TGTGCCAGCAGCTTTCCAGGGGCTCGTACGTTCTTC. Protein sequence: CASSFPGARTFF.

The CDR3 DNA reads TGTGCCAGCAGCCAAGGGACAGGCCTCCAAGAGACCCAGTACTTC. As protein: CASSQGTGLQETQYF. This chain links TRBV7-7 with TRBJ2-5; TRBD1 aligns across 8 bases. The CDR3 runs to 15 residues. Trimming took 5 bases from V and 1 from J; bases not matched to a gene: 6. The germline V gene encodes CDR1 SSHAT and CDR2 FNYEAQ (reference sequence).

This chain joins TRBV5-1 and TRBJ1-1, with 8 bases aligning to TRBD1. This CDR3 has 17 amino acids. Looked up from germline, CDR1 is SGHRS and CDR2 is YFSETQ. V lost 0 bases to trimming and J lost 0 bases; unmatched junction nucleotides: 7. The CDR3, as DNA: TGCGCCAGCAGCTTGGTTGCAGGGGGCACCGTGAACACTGAAGCTTTCTTT. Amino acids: CASSLVAGGTVNTEAFF.

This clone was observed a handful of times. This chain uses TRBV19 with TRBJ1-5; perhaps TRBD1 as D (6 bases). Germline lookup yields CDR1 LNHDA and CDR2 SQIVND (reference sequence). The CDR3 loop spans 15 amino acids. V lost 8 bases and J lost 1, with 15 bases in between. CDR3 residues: CASCETGMSNQPQHF. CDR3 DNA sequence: TGTGCCAGTTGCGAAACAGGGATGAGCAATCAGCCCCAGCATTTT.

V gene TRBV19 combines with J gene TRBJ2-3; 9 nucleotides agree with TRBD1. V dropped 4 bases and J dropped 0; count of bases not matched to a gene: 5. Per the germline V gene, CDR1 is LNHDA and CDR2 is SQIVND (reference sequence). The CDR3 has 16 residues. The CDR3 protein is CASSREQGASTDTQYF. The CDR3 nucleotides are TGTGCCAGTAGTAGAGAACAGGGGGCCAGCACAGATACGCAGTATTTT. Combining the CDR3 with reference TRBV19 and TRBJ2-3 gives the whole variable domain DGGITQSPKYLFRKEGQNVTLSCEQNLNHDAMYWYRQDPGQGLRLIYYSQIVNDFQKGDIAEGYSVSREKKESFPLTVTSAQKNPTAFYLCASSREQGASTDTQYFGPGTRLTVL.

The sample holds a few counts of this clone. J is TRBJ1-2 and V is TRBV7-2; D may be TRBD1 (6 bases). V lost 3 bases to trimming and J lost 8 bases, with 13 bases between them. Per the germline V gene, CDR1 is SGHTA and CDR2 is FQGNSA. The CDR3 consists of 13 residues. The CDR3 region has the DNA TGTGCCAGCAGCTTGAGGGGACAACAAGGCTACACCTTC. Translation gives CASSLRGQQGYTF.

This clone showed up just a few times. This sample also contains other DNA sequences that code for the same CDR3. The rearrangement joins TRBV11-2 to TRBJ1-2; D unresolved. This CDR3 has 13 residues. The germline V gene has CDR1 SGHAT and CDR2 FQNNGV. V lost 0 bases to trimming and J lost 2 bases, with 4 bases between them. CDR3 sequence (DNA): TGTGCCAGCAGCTTAGACAGAAACTATGGCTACACCTTC. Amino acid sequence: CASSLDRNYGYTF.

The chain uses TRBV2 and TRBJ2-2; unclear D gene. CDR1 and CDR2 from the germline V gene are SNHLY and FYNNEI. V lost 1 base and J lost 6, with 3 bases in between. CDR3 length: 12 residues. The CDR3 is CASSEEPGELFF. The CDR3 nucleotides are TGTGCCAGCAGTGAAGAGCCCGGGGAGCTGTTTTTT.

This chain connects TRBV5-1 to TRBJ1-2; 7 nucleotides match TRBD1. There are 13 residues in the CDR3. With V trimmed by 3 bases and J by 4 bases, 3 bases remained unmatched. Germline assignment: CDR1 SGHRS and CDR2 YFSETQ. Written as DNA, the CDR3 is TGCGCCAGCAGCTCCGACAGGGCCTATGGCTACACCTTC. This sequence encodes CASSSDRAYGYTF.

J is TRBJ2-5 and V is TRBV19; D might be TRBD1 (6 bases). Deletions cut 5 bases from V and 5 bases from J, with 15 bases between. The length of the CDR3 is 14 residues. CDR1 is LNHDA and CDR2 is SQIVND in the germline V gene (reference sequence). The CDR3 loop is CASSAQGSAETQYF. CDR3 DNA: TGTGCCAGTAGTGCACAGGGTAGTGCGGAGACCCAGTACTTC.

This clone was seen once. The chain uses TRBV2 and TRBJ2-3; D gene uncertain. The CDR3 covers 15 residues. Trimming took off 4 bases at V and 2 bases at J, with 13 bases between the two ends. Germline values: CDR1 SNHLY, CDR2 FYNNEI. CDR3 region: CASSAVGLATDTQYF. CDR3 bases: TGTGCCAGCAGTGCGGTCGGGTTGGCCACAGATACGCAGTATTTT.

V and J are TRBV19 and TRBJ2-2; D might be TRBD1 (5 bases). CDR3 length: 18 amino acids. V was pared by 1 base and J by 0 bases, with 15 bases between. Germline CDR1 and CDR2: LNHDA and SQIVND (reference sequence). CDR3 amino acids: CASSIALLIRANTGELFF. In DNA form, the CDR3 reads TGTGCCAGTAGTATAGCACTCCTCATCAGGGCGAACACCGGGGAGCTGTTTTTT.

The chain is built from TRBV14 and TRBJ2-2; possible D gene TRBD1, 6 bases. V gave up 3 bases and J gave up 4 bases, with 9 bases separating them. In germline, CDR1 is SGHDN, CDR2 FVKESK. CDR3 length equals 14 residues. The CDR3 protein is CASSQDRGTGELFF. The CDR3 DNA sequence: TGTGCCAGCAGCCAGGACAGAGGCACCGGGGAGCTGTTTTTT.

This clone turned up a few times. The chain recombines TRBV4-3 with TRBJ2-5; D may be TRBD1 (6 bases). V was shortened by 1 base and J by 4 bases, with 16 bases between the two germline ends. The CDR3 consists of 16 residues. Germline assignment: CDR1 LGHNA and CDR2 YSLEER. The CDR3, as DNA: TGCGCCAGCAGCCAAGCTCACAGGGCTGGAAGAGAGACCCAGTACTTC. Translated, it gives CASSQAHRAGRETQYF.

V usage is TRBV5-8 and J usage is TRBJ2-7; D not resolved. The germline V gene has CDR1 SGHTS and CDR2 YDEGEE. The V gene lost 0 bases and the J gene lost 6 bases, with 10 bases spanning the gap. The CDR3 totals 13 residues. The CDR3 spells CASSLETRGEQYF. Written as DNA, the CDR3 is TGTGCCAGCAGCTTGGAGACGAGAGGCGAGCAGTACTTC.

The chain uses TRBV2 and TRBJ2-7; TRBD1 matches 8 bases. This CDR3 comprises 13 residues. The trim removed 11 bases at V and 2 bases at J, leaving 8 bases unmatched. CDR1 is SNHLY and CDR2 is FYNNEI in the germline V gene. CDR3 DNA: TGTGCCGGAGACAGGGGCACCACCTACGAGCAGTACTTC. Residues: CAGDRGTTYEQYF. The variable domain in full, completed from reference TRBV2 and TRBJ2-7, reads EPEVTQTPSHQVTQMGQEVILRCVPISNHLYFYWYRQILGQKVEFLVSFYNNEISEKSEIFDDQFSVERPDGSNFTLKIRSTKLEDSAMYFCAGDRGTTYEQYFGPGTRLTVT.

CDR3 DNA sequence: TGTGCCAGCAGTTCCCATCACACCAGGGATAAGCATTTT. This codes for CASSSHHTRDKHF. The V call is TRBV28, the J call TRBJ1-5, with D maybe TRBD1 (5 bases). This CDR3 has 13 amino acids. The germline V gene encodes CDR1 MDHEN and CDR2 SYDVKM. With 4 bases removed from V and 14 bases from J, the gap between germline ends came to 18 bases.

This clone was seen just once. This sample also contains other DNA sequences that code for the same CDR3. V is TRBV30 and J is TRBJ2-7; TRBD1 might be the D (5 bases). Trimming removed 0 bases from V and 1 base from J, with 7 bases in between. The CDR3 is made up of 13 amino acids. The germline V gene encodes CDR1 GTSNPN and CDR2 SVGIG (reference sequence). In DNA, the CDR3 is TGTGCCTGGAGTGTTGCAGGGTCCTACGAGCAGTACTTC. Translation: CAWSVAGSYEQYF. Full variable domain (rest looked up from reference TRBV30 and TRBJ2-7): SQTIHQWPATLVQPVGSPLSLECTVEGTSNPNLYWYRQAAGRGLQLLFYSVGIGQISSEVPQNLSASRPQDRQFILSSKKLLLSDSGFYLCAWSVAGSYEQYFGPGTRLTVT.

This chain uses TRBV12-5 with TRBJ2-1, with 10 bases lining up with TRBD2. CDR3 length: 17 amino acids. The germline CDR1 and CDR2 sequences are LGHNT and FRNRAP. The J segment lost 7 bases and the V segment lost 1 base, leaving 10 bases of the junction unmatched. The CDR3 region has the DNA TGTGCTAGTGGTTTGGCGCCCAGGAGCGGGGGGGGGAATGAGCAGTTCTTC. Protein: CASGLAPRSGGGNEQFF.

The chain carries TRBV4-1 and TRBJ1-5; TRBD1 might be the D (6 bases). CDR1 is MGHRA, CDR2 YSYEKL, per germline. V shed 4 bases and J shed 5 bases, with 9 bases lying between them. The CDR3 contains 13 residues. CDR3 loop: CASSLYRDQPQHF. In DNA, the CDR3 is TGCGCCAGCAGCCTCTACAGGGATCAGCCCCAGCATTTT.

CDR3 protein: CASSSAGQDSNYGYTF. The CDR3 DNA reads as TGTGCCAGCAGCTCGGCGGGACAGGATAGTAACTATGGCTACACCTTC. This chain joins TRBV11-3 and TRBJ1-2, with 8 bases identical to TRBD1. The J segment lost 1 base and the V segment lost 4 bases, leaving 8 bases of the junction unmatched. The germline gives CDR1 SGHNT, CDR2 YENEEA. There are 16 residues in the CDR3.

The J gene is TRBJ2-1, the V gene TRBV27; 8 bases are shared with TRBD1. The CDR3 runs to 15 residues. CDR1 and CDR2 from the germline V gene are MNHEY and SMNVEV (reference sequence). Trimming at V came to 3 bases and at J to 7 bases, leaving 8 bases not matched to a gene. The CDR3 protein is CASSFGTGQSNEQFF. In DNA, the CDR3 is TGTGCCAGCAGTTTCGGGACAGGACAATCGAATGAGCAGTTCTTC.

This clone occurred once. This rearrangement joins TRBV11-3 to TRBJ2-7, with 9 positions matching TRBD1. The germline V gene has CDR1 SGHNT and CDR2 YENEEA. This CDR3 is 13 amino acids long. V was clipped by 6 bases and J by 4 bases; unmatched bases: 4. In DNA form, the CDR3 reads TGTGCCAGCAGGTGGGACAGGGAATACGAGCAGTACTTC. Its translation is CASRWDREYEQYF.

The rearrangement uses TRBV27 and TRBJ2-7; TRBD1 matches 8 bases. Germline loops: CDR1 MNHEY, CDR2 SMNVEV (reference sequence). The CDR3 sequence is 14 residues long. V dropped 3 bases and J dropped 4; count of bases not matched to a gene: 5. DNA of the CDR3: TGTGCCAGCAGTTTGGACAGGGATGCGTACGAGCAGTACTTC. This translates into CASSLDRDAYEQYF.